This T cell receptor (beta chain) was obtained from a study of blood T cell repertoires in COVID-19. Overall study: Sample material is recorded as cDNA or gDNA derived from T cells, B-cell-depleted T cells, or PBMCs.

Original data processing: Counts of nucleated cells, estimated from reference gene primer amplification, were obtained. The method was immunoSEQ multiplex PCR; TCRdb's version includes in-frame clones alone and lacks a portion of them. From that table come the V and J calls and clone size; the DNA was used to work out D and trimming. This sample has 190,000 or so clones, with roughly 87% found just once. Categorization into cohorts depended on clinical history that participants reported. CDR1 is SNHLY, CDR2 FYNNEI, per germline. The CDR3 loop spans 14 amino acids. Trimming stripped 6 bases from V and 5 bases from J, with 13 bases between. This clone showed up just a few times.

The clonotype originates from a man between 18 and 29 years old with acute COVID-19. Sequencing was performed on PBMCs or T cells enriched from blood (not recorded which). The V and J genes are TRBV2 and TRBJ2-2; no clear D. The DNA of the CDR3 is TGTGCCAGCAGGAGTGATCGAGCGACCGGGGAGCTGTTTTTT. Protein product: CASRSDRATGELFF.